Below, one T cell receptor beta chain is given with its context. The antigen is undetermined. The V gene end was trimmed by 3 bases and the J gene end by 1 base; junction bases not matched to a gene: 1. The CDR3 length is 14 residues. CDR1 is LNHDA and CDR2 is SQIVND in the germline V gene (reference sequence). The time point denotes: sample taken at primary tumor resection. Sequencing covered unsorted whole RNA taken from tumor, nontumor lung or frozen PBMC. A total of some 70 untreated early-stage non-small cell lung cancer patients served as donors. The source of the sample is a study of spatial heterogeneity in lung cancer. Across the study: Alpha-chain sequences were detected in numbers that were consistently lower than beta-chain sequences.

A unique molecular identifier was attached to every TCR cDNA molecule. TCRdb reprocessed the 5' RACE reads via MiXCR and lists one record per CDR3 protein. Of roughly 48,000 distinct CDR3 sequences listed, approximately 12% are singletons. Study findings and constraints: Follow-up blood showed ubiquitous expanded tumor TCRs less than blood at resection did.

This chain connects TRBV19 to TRBJ2-3; 7 bases agree with TRBD1. The TCR was taken from a female donor with early-stage non-small cell lung cancer. The specimen was PBMCs, collected at surgery. The chain's CDR3 is CASSMGTGTDTQYF. The CDR3 bases are TGTGCCAGTAGTATGGGGACAGGCACAGATACGCAGTATTTT.